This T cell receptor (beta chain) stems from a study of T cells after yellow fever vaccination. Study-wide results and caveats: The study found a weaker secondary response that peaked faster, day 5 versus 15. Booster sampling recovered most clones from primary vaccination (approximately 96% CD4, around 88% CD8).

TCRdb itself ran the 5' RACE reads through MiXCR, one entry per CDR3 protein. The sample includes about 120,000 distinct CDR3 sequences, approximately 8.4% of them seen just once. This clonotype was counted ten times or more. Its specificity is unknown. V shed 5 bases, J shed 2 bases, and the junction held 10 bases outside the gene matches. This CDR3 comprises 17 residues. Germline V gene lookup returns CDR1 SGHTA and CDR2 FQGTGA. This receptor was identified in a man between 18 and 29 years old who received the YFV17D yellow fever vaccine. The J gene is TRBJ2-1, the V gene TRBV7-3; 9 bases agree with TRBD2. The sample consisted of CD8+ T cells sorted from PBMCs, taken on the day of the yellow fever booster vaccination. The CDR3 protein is CASSAHSERGAYNEQFF. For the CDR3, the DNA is TGTGCCAGCAGCGCACACTCTGAGCGGGGGGCCTACAATGAGCAGTTCTTC. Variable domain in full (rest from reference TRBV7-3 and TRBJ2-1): GAGVSQTPSNKVTEKGKYVELRCDPISGHTALYWYRQSLGQGPEFLIYFQGTGAADDSGLPNDRFFAVRPEGSVSTLKIQRTERGDSAVYLCASSAHSERGAYNEQFFGPGTRLTVL.